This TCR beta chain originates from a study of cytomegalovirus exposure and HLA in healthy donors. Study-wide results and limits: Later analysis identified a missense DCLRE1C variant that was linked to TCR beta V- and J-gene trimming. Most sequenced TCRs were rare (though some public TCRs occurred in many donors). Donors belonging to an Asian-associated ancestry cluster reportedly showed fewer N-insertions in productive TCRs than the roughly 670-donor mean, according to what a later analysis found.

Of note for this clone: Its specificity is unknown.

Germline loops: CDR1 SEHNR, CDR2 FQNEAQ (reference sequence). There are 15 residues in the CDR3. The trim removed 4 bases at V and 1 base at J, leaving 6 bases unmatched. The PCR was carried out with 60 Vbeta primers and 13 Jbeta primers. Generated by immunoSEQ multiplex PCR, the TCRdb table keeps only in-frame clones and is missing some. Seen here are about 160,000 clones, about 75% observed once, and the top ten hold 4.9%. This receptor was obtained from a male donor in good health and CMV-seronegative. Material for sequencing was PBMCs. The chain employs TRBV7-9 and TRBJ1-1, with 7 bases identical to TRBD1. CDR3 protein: CASSSTTGRNTEAFF. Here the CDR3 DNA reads TGTGCCAGCAGCTCTACGACAGGGAGGAACACTGAAGCTTTCTTT.